The clone carrying this TCR beta chain has at least ten counts. No antigen is known for it. Germline loops: CDR1 SQVTM, CDR2 ANQGSEA. This CDR3 is 16 amino acids long. With 4 bases removed from V and 2 bases from J, the gap between germline ends came to 19 bases. The entry originates in a study of T cells in Graves' hyperthyroidism and ophthalmopathy. Overall study findings and caveats: A median about 7 months before onset, the model predicted ophthalmopathy.

Those with hyperthyroidism were 18 to 65 years old, newly diagnosed, and ill for under 2 months. Reasons for excluding patients were uncontrolled infection, other autoimmune disease, pregnancy or lactation. TCR beta CDR3 region amplification was performed from RNA transcripts. In the first-round RT-PCR of the TCR CDR3, the HTBI primer set was used. TCRdb fed the multiplex PCR reads into MiXCR, producing one record per CDR3 protein. This sample has 300,000 to 400,000 distinct CDR3 sequences, with approximately 15% found just once. Material: blood. This sequence was found in a woman aged 55-69 years with Graves' hyperthyroidism. The chain employs TRBV29-1 and TRBJ2-3; possibly TRBD2 for D (5 bases). In nucleotides, the CDR3 is TGCAGCGTTGTCTACGTCGGGTGGGAGACCACAGATACGCAGTATTTT. This encodes CSVVYVGWETTDTQYF.